The clone carrying this T cell receptor beta chain was recorded many times. Antigen unknown. The sample belongs to a study of Graves' ophthalmopathy and Graves' hyperthyroidism. Researchers took RNA transcripts and amplified TCR beta CDR3 regions from them. A first-round RT-PCR used HTBI primers, followed by a second-round multiplex PCR. TCRdb recomputed calls from the multiplex PCR reads with MiXCR, one row per CDR3 protein. This sample has 450,000 or so distinct CDR3 sequences; 14% occur once, and the top ten carry about a tenth. Overall study results and limits: It was with around 67% sensitivity and about 72% specificity that the model predicted ophthalmopathy progression.

Germline V gene data show CDR1 as MNHEY and CDR2 as SVGAGI. The CDR3 spans 15 residues. V lost 4 bases to trimming and J lost 0 bases, with 12 bases between them. The V call is TRBV6-5, the J call TRBJ2-5; perhaps TRBD2 as D (6 bases). This clonotype originated in a woman younger than 45 with Graves' ophthalmopathy. Sequencing used blood. The CDR3 spells CASSWDLKYQETQYF. Here the CDR3 DNA reads TGTGCCAGCAGTTGGGACTTAAAGTACCAAGAGACCCAGTACTTC.